Presented here are 14 T cell receptor beta chains from one specimen sequenced in a study of control samples from healthy donors and cancer patients. Only in-frame clones appear in the TCRdb table, and some are missing; sequencing was by immunoSEQ multiplex PCR. The repertoire holds 150,000 to 200,000 clones, with about nine tenths as singletons. Sequencing was performed on blood. These receptors originate from a woman under 40 in good health.

The rearrangement links TRBV28 to TRBJ1-2, with D perhaps matching TRBD1 (6 bases). Germline V lookup: CDR1 MDHEN, CDR2 SYDVKM. The CDR3 runs to 12 residues. V dropped 3 bases and J dropped 8 bases, with 10 bases sitting between them. The CDR3 sequence: CASSFPTGGYTF. The CDR3 bases are TGTGCCAGCAGTTTCCCGACAGGCGGCTACACCTTC.

J is TRBJ1-6 and V is TRBV6-5, with a weak D call TRBD1 (6 bases). The V end was cut by 5 bases, the J end by 4 bases, with 9 bases between. Germline lookup yields CDR1 MNHEY and CDR2 SVGAGI. The CDR3 contains 14 residues. The CDR3 region is CASSRQDYNSPLHF. The CDR3 bases are TGTGCCAGCAGTCGACAGGATTATAATTCACCCCTCCACTTT.

The V call is TRBV25-1, the J call TRBJ1-1, with TRBD1 matching 10 bases. The CDR3 length is 15 residues. Germline loops: CDR1 MGHDK, CDR2 SYGVNS. V was clipped by 5 bases and J by 4 bases; unmatched bases: 7. This CDR3 is CASSKRDRGPTEAFF. The CDR3 region has the DNA TGTGCCAGCAGTAAACGGGACAGGGGTCCCACTGAAGCTTTCTTT.

The chain employs TRBV9 and TRBJ1-4; 7 bases map to TRBD1. Trimming removed 0 bases from V and 0 bases from J; junction bases left unmatched: 5. The CDR3 length is 17 residues. Germline V lookup: CDR1 SGDLS, CDR2 YYNGEE. The CDR3 loop is CASSVGDSLATNEKLFF. CDR3 nucleotide sequence: TGTGCCAGCAGCGTAGGGGACAGTCTTGCAACTAATGAAAAACTGTTTTTT. The variable domain in full, completed from reference TRBV9 and TRBJ1-4, reads DSGVTQTPKHLITATGQRVTLRCSPRSGDLSVYWYQQSLDQGLQFLIQYYNGEERAKGNILERFSAQQFPDLHSELNLSSLELGDSALYFCASSVGDSLATNEKLFFGSGTQLSVL.

The rearrangement uses TRBV10-2 and TRBJ1-2; perhaps TRBD1 as D (6 bases). V lost 2 bases and J lost 4, with 11 bases in between. CDR1 WSHSY and CDR2 SAAADI come from the germline V gene. This CDR3 contains 14 residues. The CDR3 sequence is CASSERGQAYGYTF. CDR3 sequence (DNA): TGCGCCAGCAGTGAGCGGGGACAAGCCTATGGCTACACCTTC.

CDR3 region: CASSMRATPDYEQYF. The CDR3 bases are TGTGCCAGTAGTATGAGGGCGACTCCTGACTACGAGCAGTACTTC. V gene TRBV19 combines with J gene TRBJ2-7; the D gene is possibly TRBD2 (5 bases). Germline V gene lookup returns CDR1 LNHDA and CDR2 SQIVND (reference sequence). Trimming removed 3 bases from V and 3 bases from J, with 15 bases in between. The CDR3 has 15 amino acids.

In its sample, this clone was seen once. The V call is TRBV10-3, the J call TRBJ2-7, with TRBD2 matching over 8 bases. Germline V gives CDR1 ENHRY, CDR2 SYGVKD. CDR3 length: 15 amino acids. The V segment lost 0 bases and the J segment 2 bases; nucleotides outside the gene matches: 3. The CDR3 DNA is TGTGCCATCAGTGAGTCTAGCGGGAAAACCTACGAGCAGTACTTC. As protein: CAISESSGKTYEQYF.

The genes are TRBV10-1 and TRBJ1-1; 8 bases line up with TRBD1. The junction had 2 bases not matched to a gene; V was cut back by 4 bases and J by 4 bases. The CDR3 extends over 13 amino acids. Germline CDR1 WNHNN, CDR2 SYGVQD (reference sequence). The CDR3 region has the DNA TGCGCCAGCAGTGGGACAGGGTTCACTGAAGCTTTCTTT. It translates to CASSGTGFTEAFF.

The chain combines TRBV4-1 with TRBJ1-1; 9 nucleotides align to TRBD1. Germline CDR1 reads MGHRA; CDR2 reads YSYEKL. This CDR3 has 14 amino acids. V was pared by 5 bases and J by 3 bases, with 4 bases of the junction left unmatched. Here the CDR3 reads CASSRQGGDTEAFF. Here the CDR3 DNA reads TGCGCCAGCAGCAGACAGGGGGGGGACACTGAAGCTTTCTTT.

The chain employs TRBV7-3 and TRBJ1-2; D is possibly TRBD1 (5 bases). V lost 2 bases and J lost 2, with 9 bases in between. This CDR3 has 14 residues. The V gene's germline CDR1 is SGHTA and CDR2 FQGTGA. DNA of the CDR3: TGTGCCAGCAGCTTAGGGGGTGGCAACTATGGCTACACCTTC. Translation: CASSLGGGNYGYTF.

The rearrangement links TRBV11-2 to TRBJ2-7; TRBD2 is a possible D gene (5 bases). CDR3 length: 15 amino acids. Germline lookup yields CDR1 SGHAT and CDR2 FQNNGV. Trimming cost V 5 bases and J 2 bases, with 16 bases left between them. The DNA for the CDR3 is TGTGCCAGCAGCCCCCGAGTAGCGCCGACCTACGAGCAGTACTTC. Protein product: CASSPRVAPTYEQYF.

The chain uses TRBV19 and TRBJ1-5, with a tentative D call TRBD1 (6 bases). This CDR3 has 14 residues. The V end lost 8 bases, the J end lost 3 bases, and 14 bases lay between the germline ends. Germline-derived CDR1 and CDR2 are LNHDA and SQIVND (reference sequence). The CDR3 region is CASSPTGTNQPQHF. CDR3 nucleotides: TGTGCCAGTTCCCCTACAGGGACCAATCAGCCCCAGCATTTT. The entire variable domain, with the rest obtained from reference TRBV19 and TRBJ1-5, is as follows: DGGITQSPKYLFRKEGQNVTLSCEQNLNHDAMYWYRQDPGQGLRLIYYSQIVNDFQKGDIAEGYSVSREKKESFPLTVTSAQKNPTAFYLCASSPTGTNQPQHFGDGTRLSIL.

The genes are TRBV19 and TRBJ2-3; 9 positions agree with TRBD2. In germline, CDR1 is LNHDA, CDR2 SQIVND (reference sequence). The J segment lost 3 bases and the V segment lost 1 base, leaving 2 bases of the junction unmatched. The CDR3 runs to 15 residues. CDR3 sequence reads: CASSIGTSVTDTQYF. As DNA, the CDR3 is TGTGCCAGTAGTATAGGGACTAGCGTTACAGATACGCAGTATTTT.

V gene TRBV18 combines with J gene TRBJ1-6, with D unresolved. CDR3 length equals 14 residues. Trimming took 1 base from V and 5 from J, leaving 6 bases between them. In germline, CDR1 is KGHSH, CDR2 LQKENI. Written as DNA, the CDR3 is TGTGCCAGCTCACCACGTCAGGATAATTCACCCCTCCACTTT. Protein sequence: CASSPRQDNSPLHF. The full variable domain, rest sourced from reference TRBV18 and TRBJ1-6, is NAGVMQNPRHLVRRRGQEARLRCSPMKGHSHVYWYRQLPEEGLKFMVYLQKENIIDESGMPKERFSAEFPKEGPSILRIQQVVRGDSAAYFCASSPRQDNSPLHFGNGTRLTVT.